This T cell receptor (beta chain) appears in the sequencing data of a study of CD8 T cells in Susac syndrome. Study information: Patients with Susac syndrome, at blood draw, were therapy-naive, on corticosteroids, or on intravenous immunoglobulin alone.

This clonotype was detected once. RNA totalling about 0.5 to 1 ug underwent reverse transcription with random hexamers. It was immunoSEQ multiplex PCR that amplified TCR beta CDR3 across 54 Vbeta and 13 Jbeta. TCRdb used MiXCR to reprocess the immunoSEQ multiplex PCR reads, holding one entry per CDR3 protein. This sample has 150,000 or so distinct CDR3 sequences; roughly 96% occur once, and the top ten carry about 0.17%. Looked up from germline, CDR1 is SGHRS and CDR2 is YFSETQ. This CDR3 region has 15 residues. J lost 3 bases, V lost 0 bases, and 2 bases had no gene match. The receptor comes from a human donor with Susac syndrome. The sample taken for sequencing was CD4+ T cells from PBMCs. The rearrangement uses TRBV5-1 and TRBJ2-2, with 7 bases matching TRBD1. This CDR3 is CASSLDRGDTGELFF. The CDR3 DNA follows: TGCGCCAGCAGCTTGGACAGGGGTGACACCGGGGAGCTGTTTTTT.